This T cell receptor (beta chain) was obtained from a study of cytomegalovirus exposure and HLA in healthy donors. Study findings and constraints: Common viral pathogens were later found to be apparently linked to several of the most significant clusters.

The PCR employed 60 Vbeta primers together with 13 Jbeta primers. Generated by immunoSEQ multiplex PCR, the TCRdb table keeps only in-frame clones and is missing some. The sample has approximately 200,000 clones, about 86% seen once. J lost 1 base, V lost 6 bases, and 4 bases had no gene match. Germline CDR1 is SQVTM and CDR2 is ANQGSEA. The length of the CDR3 is 14 residues. With regard to this clone: The antigen remains undetermined.

The chain combines TRBV29-1 with TRBJ2-2, with 8 bases that match TRBD1. The sample consisted of PBMCs. The TCR comes from a woman younger than 30 in good health and CMV-seropositive. DNA for the CDR3: TGCAGCGTCTTCGGGACAGGGAACACCGGGGAGCTGTTTTTT. Its translation is CSVFGTGNTGELFF.